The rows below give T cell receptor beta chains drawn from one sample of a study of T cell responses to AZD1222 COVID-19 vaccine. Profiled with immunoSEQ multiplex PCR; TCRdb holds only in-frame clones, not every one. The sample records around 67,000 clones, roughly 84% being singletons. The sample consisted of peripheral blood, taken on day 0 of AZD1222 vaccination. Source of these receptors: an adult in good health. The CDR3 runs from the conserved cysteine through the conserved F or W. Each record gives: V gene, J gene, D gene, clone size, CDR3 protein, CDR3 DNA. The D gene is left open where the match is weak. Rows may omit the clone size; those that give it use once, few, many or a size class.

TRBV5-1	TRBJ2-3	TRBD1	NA	CASSFRQGSDTQYF	TGCGCCAGCAGCTTTAGACAGGGCTCAGATACGCAGTATTTT
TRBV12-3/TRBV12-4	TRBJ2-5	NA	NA	CASSLLQETQYF	TGTGCCAGCAGCCTACTCCAAGAGACCCAGTACTTC
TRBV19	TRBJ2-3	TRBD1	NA	CASRDRATDTQYF	TGTGCCAGTAGGGACAGGGCTACAGATACGCAGTATTTT
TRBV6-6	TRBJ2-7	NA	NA	CASVEKDSPYEQYF	TGTGCCAGCGTTGAGAAGGACAGTCCCTACGAGCAGTACTTC
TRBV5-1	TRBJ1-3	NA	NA	CASSLDRTGNTIYF	TGCGCCAGCAGCTTGGACAGAACTGGAAACACCATATATTTT
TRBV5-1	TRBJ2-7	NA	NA	CASSLGTSAYSYEQYF	TGCGCCAGCAGCTTAGGGACGTCTGCCTACTCCTACGAGCAGTACTTC
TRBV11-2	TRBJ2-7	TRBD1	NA	CASSPTGYSYEQYF	TGTGCCAGCAGCCCGACAGGGTACTCCTACGAGCAGTACTTC
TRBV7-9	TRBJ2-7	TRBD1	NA	CASSSPIDRVGQYF	TGTGCCAGCAGCTCGCCCATTGACAGGGTTGGGCAGTACTTC
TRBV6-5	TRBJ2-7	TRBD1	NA	CASRRTGLGGEQYF	TGTGCCAGCAGGAGGACAGGGTTAGGGGGCGAGCAGTACTTC
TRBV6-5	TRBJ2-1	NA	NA	CASSQGWAGYNEQFF	TGTGCCAGCAGCCAGGGTTGGGCGGGTTACAATGAGCAGTTCTTC
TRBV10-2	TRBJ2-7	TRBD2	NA	CASSPGLAGPYEQYF	TGCGCCAGCAGCCCGGGACTAGCGGGGCCCTACGAGCAGTACTTC
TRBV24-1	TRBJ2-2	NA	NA	CATSDLWAGELFF	TGTGCCACCAGTGATTTGTGGGCCGGGGAGCTGTTTTTT
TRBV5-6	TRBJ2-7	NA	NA	CASSLIWDTSQRGYEQYF	TGTGCCAGCAGCTTAATTTGGGACACTTCCCAGAGGGGCTACGAGCAGTACTTC
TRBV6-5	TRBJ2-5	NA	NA	CASIQKGFRRETQYF	TGTGCCAGCATCCAGAAAGGTTTTAGGCGAGAGACCCAGTACTTC
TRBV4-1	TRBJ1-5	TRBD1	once	CASSQVIQRDRGNQPQHF	TGCGCCAGCAGCCAAGTAATTCAACGGGACAGGGGCAATCAGCCCCAGCATTTT
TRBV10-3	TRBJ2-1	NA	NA	CAIRLEGVSAYNEQFF	TGTGCCATCAGGTTGGAGGGGGTCAGCGCCTACAATGAGCAGTTCTTC
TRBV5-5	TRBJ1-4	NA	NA	CASSLGGTITEKLFF	TGTGCCAGCAGCTTGGGAGGGACCATTACCGAAAAACTGTTTTTT
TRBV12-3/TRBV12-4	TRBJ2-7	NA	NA	CASSLKYEQYF	TGTGCCAGCAGTTTAAAGTACGAGCAGTACTTC
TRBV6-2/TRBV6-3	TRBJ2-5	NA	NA	CASSLAPDGPGAQYF	TGTGCCAGCAGTCTCGCCCCGGACGGGCCTGGGGCCCAGTACTTC
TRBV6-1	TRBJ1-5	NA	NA	CASSEAGSNQPQHF	TGTGCCAGCAGTGAAGCGGGGAGCAATCAGCCCCAGCATTTT
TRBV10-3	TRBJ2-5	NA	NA	CAIRLPQFEETQYF	TGTGCCATCAGGCTACCCCAGTTTGAAGAGACCCAGTACTTC
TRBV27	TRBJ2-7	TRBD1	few	CASSVDRVRNEQYF	TGTGCCAGCAGTGTGGACAGGGTGAGGAACGAGCAGTACTTC
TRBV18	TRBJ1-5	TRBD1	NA	CASSPNTGGGNQPQHF	TGTGCCAGCTCACCAAACACAGGGGGCGGCAATCAGCCCCAGCATTTT
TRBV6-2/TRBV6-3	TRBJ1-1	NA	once	CASSYYEQGPNTEAFF	TGTGCCAGCAGTTACTATGAACAGGGCCCGAACACTGAAGCTTTCTTT
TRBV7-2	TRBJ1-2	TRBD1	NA	CASSPTGGYGYTF	TGTGCCAGCAGTCCGACAGGGGGCTATGGCTACACCTTC
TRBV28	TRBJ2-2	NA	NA	CASSLIGANTGELFF	TGTGCCAGCAGTTTGATCGGAGCGAACACCGGGGAGCTGTTTTTT
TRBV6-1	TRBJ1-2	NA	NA	CASSEASGQAGGYTF	TGTGCCAGCAGTGAAGCGAGTGGGCAAGCGGGAGGCTACACCTTC
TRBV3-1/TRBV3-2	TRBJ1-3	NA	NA	CASSPWTSISGNTIYF	TGTGCCAGCAGCCCCTGGACCAGCATCTCTGGAAACACCATATATTTT
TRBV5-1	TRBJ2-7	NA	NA	CASSLGPGDSYEQYF	TGCGCCAGCAGCTTGGGTCCAGGGGACTCCTACGAGCAGTACTTC
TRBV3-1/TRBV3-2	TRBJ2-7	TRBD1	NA	CASSQEVGTGDEQYF	TGTGCCAGCAGCCAAGAAGTGGGGACAGGGGACGAGCAGTACTTC
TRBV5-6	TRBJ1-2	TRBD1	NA	CASSPTGQGALYYGYTF	TGTGCCAGCAGCCCAACGGGACAGGGGGCCCTTTACTATGGCTACACCTTC
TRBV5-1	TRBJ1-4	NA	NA	CASSLARATNEKLFF	TGCGCCAGCAGCTTAGCCCGGGCGACTAATGAAAAACTGTTTTTT
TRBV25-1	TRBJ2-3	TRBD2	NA	CASSELGSGVTDTQYF	TGTGCCAGCAGTGAATTAGGTAGCGGGGTAACAGATACGCAGTATTTT
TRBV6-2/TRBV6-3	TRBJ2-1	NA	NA	CASSYGRGGQFF	TGTGCCAGCAGTTACGGGAGGGGGGGGCAGTTCTTC
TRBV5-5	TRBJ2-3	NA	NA	CASSSLHAGPQTDTQYF	TGTGCCAGCAGCTCCCTCCACGCAGGGCCCCAGACAGATACGCAGTATTTT
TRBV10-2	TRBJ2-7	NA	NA	CAISQRRGAWEQYF	TGCGCCATCTCCCAGCGGCGGGGAGCTTGGGAGCAGTACTTC
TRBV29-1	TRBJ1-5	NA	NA	CSVPQGIFPKSYSNQPQHF	TGCAGCGTACCACAGGGTATATTCCCCAAATCATATAGCAATCAGCCCCAGCATTTT
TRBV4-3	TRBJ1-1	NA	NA	CASSQDPRESEAFF	TGCGCCAGCAGCCAAGATCCCAGGGAGTCTGAAGCTTTCTTT
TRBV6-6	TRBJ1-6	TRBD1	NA	CASSPTRTGTINSPLHF	TGTGCCAGCAGTCCTACGAGGACAGGGACCATTAATTCACCCCTCCACTTT
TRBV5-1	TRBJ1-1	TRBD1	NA	CASSLGQGMNTEAFF	TGCGCCAGCAGCCTAGGACAGGGGATGAACACTGAAGCTTTCTTT
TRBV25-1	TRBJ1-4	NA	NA	CASSELFGAKSEKLFF	TGTGCCAGCAGTGAACTATTTGGGGCCAAGAGTGAAAAACTGTTTTTT
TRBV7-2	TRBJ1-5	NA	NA	CASSRQGNQPQHF	TGTGCCAGCAGCCGACAGGGCAATCAGCCCCAGCATTTT
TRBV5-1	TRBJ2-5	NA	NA	CASSLVANQETQYF	TGCGCCAGCAGCTTGGTTGCTAACCAAGAGACCCAGTACTTC
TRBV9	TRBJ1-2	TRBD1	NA	CASSPQGDALYGYTF	TGTGCCAGCAGCCCCCAGGGGGATGCACTCTATGGCTACACCTTC
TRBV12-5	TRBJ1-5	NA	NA	CASGLVGNQPQHF	TGTGCTAGTGGTTTGGTGGGTAATCAGCCCCAGCATTTT
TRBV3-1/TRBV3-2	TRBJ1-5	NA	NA	CASSQDNSNQPQHF	TGTGCCAGCAGCCAGGATAATAGCAATCAGCCCCAGCATTTT
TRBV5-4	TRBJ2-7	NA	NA	CASSLTGTRAREYF	TGTGCCAGCAGCTTGACGGGAACACGGGCGAGGGAGTACTTC
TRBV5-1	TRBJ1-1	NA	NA	CASSLLGNTEAFF	TGCGCCAGCAGCTTGCTAGGTAACACTGAAGCTTTCTTT
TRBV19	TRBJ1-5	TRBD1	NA	CASSIGQGLDQPQHF	TGTGCCAGTAGTATTGGACAGGGTCTAGACCAGCCCCAGCATTTT
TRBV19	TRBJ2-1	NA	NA	CASSITGSNEQFF	TGTGCCAGTAGTATTACAGGGTCCAATGAGCAGTTCTTC
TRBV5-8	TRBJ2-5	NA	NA	CASSAKAETQYF	TGTGCCAGCAGCGCCAAGGCGGAGACCCAGTACTTC
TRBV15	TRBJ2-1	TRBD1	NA	CATSDGQGSYNEQFF	TGTGCCACCAGCGACGGACAGGGCTCCTACAATGAGCAGTTCTTC
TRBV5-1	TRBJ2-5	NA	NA	CASSRDWVAETQYF	TGCGCCAGCAGCCGGGACTGGGTTGCAGAGACCCAGTACTTC
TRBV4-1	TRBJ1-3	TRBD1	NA	CASSQRPDRGSSNTIYF	TGCGCCAGCAGCCAACGGCCGGACAGGGGATCTTCGAACACCATATATTTT
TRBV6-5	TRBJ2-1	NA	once	CASSWMGPSYNEQFF	TGTGCCAGCAGTTGGATGGGGCCCTCCTACAATGAGCAGTTCTTC